This entry lists 29 T cell receptor beta chains sequenced from one sample in a study of T cell responses to AZD1222 COVID-19 vaccine. TCRdb keeps only in-frame clones here, not all; method: immunoSEQ multiplex PCR. This sample has 110,000 or so clones, with about 90% found just once. The sample here was peripheral blood, taken on day 0 of AZD1222 vaccination. The source is an adult in good health.

The chain couples TRBV2 to TRBJ2-1, with TRBD2 matching 10 bases. The CDR3 runs 16 residues. V was clipped by 4 bases and J by 5 bases; unmatched bases: 8. Germline CDR1 and CDR2: SNHLY and FYNNEI. The CDR3 sequence: CASSAWGSGRDNEQFF. CDR3 nucleotide sequence: TGTGCCAGCAGTGCCTGGGGGAGCGGGAGGGACAATGAGCAGTTCTTC.

The chain couples TRBV4-2 to TRBJ1-2, with 9 bases matching TRBD1. The CDR3 covers 17 residues. Trimming at V came to 0 bases and at J to 5 bases, leaving 10 bases not matched to a gene. CDR1 is LGHNA and CDR2 is YNFKEQ in the germline V gene. CDR3 in amino acids: CASSQDLVRDRVYGYTF. Written as DNA, the CDR3 is TGTGCCAGCAGCCAAGATTTGGTGCGGGACAGGGTGTATGGCTACACCTTC.

The CDR3 bases are TGTGCCAGCAGCTTCCGGGGGAACACCGGGGAGCTGTTTTTT. This encodes CASSFRGNTGELFF. The rearrangement uses TRBV11-3 and TRBJ2-2, with D tentatively TRBD2 (5 bases). Trimming removed 3 bases at V and 1 base at J, with 6 bases between. Germline lookup yields CDR1 SGHNT and CDR2 YENEEA. The CDR3 runs to 14 residues.

V gene TRBV7-8 combines with J gene TRBJ2-2; the D gene is possibly TRBD1 (5 bases). CDR1 is SGHVS and CDR2 is FQNEAQ in the germline V gene. V gave up 5 bases and J gave up 3 bases, with 13 bases separating them. The CDR3 length is 15 residues. The CDR3, as DNA: TGTGCCAGCAGCCCGAAGGGGCATGACACCGGGGAGCTGTTTTTT. This codes for CASSPKGHDTGELFF.

The chain carries TRBV5-8 and TRBJ1-3; D unresolved. V lost 0 bases to trimming and J lost 8 bases, with 9 bases between them. Germline lookup yields CDR1 SGHTS and CDR2 YDEGEE. CDR3 length: 13 residues. The CDR3, as DNA: TGTGCCAGCAGCTTGGGGTATCGAGACACCATATATTTT. Residues: CASSLGYRDTIYF.

V is TRBV5-1 and J is TRBJ2-7; D is unclear. The ends were cut back, 0 bases at V and 2 bases at J, with 3 bases in the middle. The germline CDR1 and CDR2 sequences are SGHRS and YFSETQ. CDR3 length: 12 residues. In DNA, the CDR3 is TGCGCCAGCAGCTTGGACACCTACGAGCAGTACTTC. It encodes CASSLDTYEQYF.

This rearrangement joins TRBV10-1 to TRBJ2-3; 8 bases map to TRBD2. In germline, CDR1 is WNHNN, CDR2 SYGVQD (reference sequence). Trimming cost V 5 bases and J 9 bases; bases outside gene matches: 7. The CDR3 runs 13 residues. The CDR3 protein is CASSTSAGGTQYF. CDR3 nucleotides: TGCGCCAGCAGTACGTCCGCGGGAGGCACGCAGTATTTT.

The rearrangement links TRBV5-4 to TRBJ2-7; TRBD1 might be the D (5 bases). V was pared by 0 bases and J by 2 bases, with 12 bases between. CDR1 is SGHNT, CDR2 YYREEE, per germline (reference sequence). This CDR3 is built from 15 residues. Written as DNA, the CDR3 is TGTGCCAGCAGCTTGGGTACAGGCTTAACCTACGAGCAGTACTTC. Translation: CASSLGTGLTYEQYF.

The chain couples TRBV10-3 to TRBJ1-4; no reliable D call. This CDR3 region has 14 residues. The germline V gene encodes CDR1 ENHRY and CDR2 SYGVKD. V was trimmed by 7 bases and J by 0 bases, leaving 9 bases between them. CDR3 bases: TGTGCCATCAAAGACGGAGCAACTAATGAAAAACTGTTTTTT. Translated: CAIKDGATNEKLFF.

The chain carries TRBV3-1 (or the pseudogene TRBV3-2) and TRBJ2-2; 8 positions match TRBD2. The CDR3 runs 14 residues. Germline trimming cut 4 bases from V and 6 bases from J; bases unmatched to any gene: 4. The germline CDR1 and CDR2 sequences are LGHDT and YNNKEL (reference sequence). CDR3 residues: CASSPPGGAGELFF. DNA of the CDR3: TGTGCCAGCAGCCCCCCGGGGGGGGCCGGGGAGCTGTTTTTT.

The V gene is TRBV7-6, the J gene TRBJ1-5; D is undetermined. CDR1 SGHVS and CDR2 FNYEAQ come from the germline V gene. The CDR3 is 16 amino acids. Trimming stripped 3 bases from V and 0 bases from J, with 12 bases between. CDR3 sequence (DNA): TGTGCCAGCAGCTTCGTGGCAGGCCTTAGCAATCAGCCCCAGCATTTT. Its translation is CASSFVAGLSNQPQHF.

This clone showed up just a few times. This chain uses TRBV29-1 with TRBJ2-7; 8 nucleotides agree with TRBD1. Trimming removed 6 bases from V and 0 bases from J; junction bases left unmatched: 4. There are 13 residues in the CDR3. The V gene's germline CDR1 is SQVTM and CDR2 ANQGSEA. CDR3 residues: CSVWTGSSYEQYF. DNA for the CDR3: TGCAGCGTATGGACAGGGAGCTCCTACGAGCAGTACTTC.

The rearrangement uses TRBV7-9 and TRBJ2-7, with 7 bases fitting TRBD1. The J segment lost 3 bases and the V segment lost 4 bases, leaving 6 bases of the junction unmatched. The CDR3 is 14 amino acids. Germline-derived CDR1 and CDR2 are SEHNR and FQNEAQ (reference sequence). CDR3 sequence: CASSSGQSNYEQYF. The CDR3 DNA reads as TGTGCCAGCAGCTCGGGACAGAGCAACTACGAGCAGTACTTC.

The chain combines TRBV5-1 with TRBJ2-7; D is undetermined. The CDR3 length is 14 residues. Trimming shortened V by 1 base and J by 0 bases, and 8 bases separated the two germline ends. Germline V lookup: CDR1 SGHRS, CDR2 YFSETQ. The CDR3 nucleotides read TGCGCCAGCAGCTTGAAGGCCGGCTCCTACGAGCAGTACTTC. Protein sequence: CASSLKAGSYEQYF.

This rearrangement joins TRBV30 to TRBJ2-2; the D call may be TRBD1 or TRBD2 (7 bases each). Germline CDR1 GTSNPN, CDR2 SVGIG (reference sequence). The CDR3 loop spans 11 amino acids. V lost 6 bases to trimming and J lost 14 bases, with 16 bases between them. The CDR3 region is CACRQGGQLFF. The CDR3 nucleotides read TGTGCCTGTAGACAGGGAGGGCAACTGTTTTTT.

The V and J genes are TRBV4-1 and TRBJ2-7; 9 bases are shared with TRBD1. The junction had 17 bases not matched to a gene; V was cut back by 0 bases and J by 5 bases. Germline CDR1 reads MGHRA; CDR2 reads YSYEKL. The CDR3 is made up of 19 amino acids. CDR3 DNA: TGCGCCAGCAGCCAAGATGAGACAGGGGGTTTACCTCTAATCCACGAGCAGTACTTC. As protein: CASSQDETGGLPLIHEQYF.

The chain combines TRBV27 with TRBJ1-6, with D uncertain. From germline, CDR1 is MNHEY and CDR2 SMNVEV (reference sequence). The V and J ends lost 2 bases and 4 bases respectively, with 3 bases between them. This CDR3 region has 13 residues. CDR3 DNA sequence: TGTGCCAGCAGTTTAGGGTATAATTCACCCCTCCACTTT. Amino acids: CASSLGYNSPLHF.

This clone occurred once. The sample holds other DNA sequences that translate to the same CDR3. This CDR3 is CASSLGHRNYGYTF. The DNA for the CDR3 is TGTGCCAGCAGCTTGGGACACCGTAACTATGGCTACACCTTC. This sequence joins TRBV7-8 and TRBJ1-2; a weak D match, TRBD1 (6 bases). CDR1 and CDR2 from the germline V gene are SGHVS and FQNEAQ. Trimming stripped 3 bases from V and 1 base from J, with 9 bases between. The CDR3 is 14 amino acids.

CDR3 in DNA: TGTGCCTGGAGTGGGGACAGGACCAGGGGAAGCTCCTATAATTCACCCCTCCACTTT. Protein sequence: CAWSGDRTRGSSYNSPLHF. The J gene is TRBJ1-6, the V gene TRBV30; 8 nucleotides align to TRBD1. Trimming took 1 base from V and 0 from J; bases not matched to a gene: 11. The CDR3 totals 19 residues. Looked up from germline, CDR1 is GTSNPN and CDR2 is SVGIG (reference sequence).

The chain is built from TRBV7-6 and TRBJ1-1, with D perhaps matching TRBD1 (6 bases). V was clipped by 1 base and J by 3 bases, with 12 bases between them. This CDR3 is 15 amino acids long. Germline-derived CDR1 and CDR2 are SGHVS and FNYEAQ. The CDR3: CASSLVGGQDTEAFF. DNA of the CDR3: TGTGCCAGCAGCTTAGTAGGGGGGCAGGACACTGAAGCTTTCTTT.

The chain uses TRBV27 and TRBJ1-1, with TRBD1 identical over 8 bases. This CDR3 region has 14 residues. The V gene's germline CDR1 is MNHEY and CDR2 SMNVEV (reference sequence). Trimming took 2 bases from V and 5 from J; bases not matched to a gene: 4. DNA for the CDR3: TGTGCCAGCAGTTTAAACAGGGGGAAAACTGAAGCTTTCTTT. Its translation is CASSLNRGKTEAFF.

The chain is built from TRBV27 and TRBJ1-5, with no clear D. V was cut by 7 bases and J by 2 bases, with 9 bases left in between. The CDR3 contains 13 residues. CDR1 is MNHEY and CDR2 is SMNVEV in the germline V gene (reference sequence). The CDR3, as DNA: TGTGCCAGCAAGGAGGCTGGCAATCAGCCCCAGCATTTT. Its protein is CASKEAGNQPQHF.

The chain couples TRBV19 to TRBJ1-5; D is uncertain. The V end lost 7 bases, the J end lost 4 bases, and 23 bases lay between the germline ends. The germline V gene has CDR1 LNHDA and CDR2 SQIVND (reference sequence). The CDR3 runs to 17 residues. This CDR3 reads CASTDNWAGGENQPQHF. CDR3 coding DNA: TGTGCCAGTACCGACAATTGGGCTGGCGGGGAAAATCAGCCCCAGCATTTT.

J is TRBJ2-2 and V is TRBV9, with 7 positions matching TRBD2. The germline V gene encodes CDR1 SGDLS and CDR2 YYNGEE. This CDR3 is 16 amino acids long. Losses at the gene ends were 4 bases for V and 6 bases for J; bases not matched to a gene: 12. Here the CDR3 DNA reads TGTGCCAGCAGCCCCAGCGGAGCGGGAAGGGCCGGGGAGCTGTTTTTT. Translating gives CASSPSGAGRAGELFF.

The CDR3 loop reads CASSPVGGKGYGYTF. The DNA of the CDR3 is TGTGCCAGCAGCCCCGTAGGGGGGAAAGGCTATGGCTACACCTTC. The V call is TRBV9, the J call TRBJ1-2; possible D gene TRBD1, 6 bases. In germline, CDR1 is SGDLS, CDR2 YYNGEE. CDR3 length equals 15 residues. Trimming left V 4 bases short and J 4 bases short, with 17 bases between.

The rearrangement uses TRBV27 and TRBJ1-1; TRBD1 matches at 7 bases. Germline CDR1 is MNHEY and CDR2 is SMNVEV (reference sequence). This CDR3 has 12 residues. V gave up 5 bases and J gave up 7 bases; unmatched junction bases: 4. CDR3 amino acids: CASSPAGGEAFF. The CDR3 coding sequence is TGTGCCAGCAGTCCCGCAGGGGGTGAAGCTTTCTTT.

The rearrangement links TRBV30 to TRBJ1-3; a weak D match, TRBD1 (5 bases). Germline CDR1 is GTSNPN and CDR2 is SVGIG (reference sequence). The CDR3 covers 15 residues. The V and J ends lost 4 bases and 0 bases respectively, with 13 bases between them. In DNA form, the CDR3 reads TGTGCCTGGACTACAAGGGGTCCCTCTGGAAACACCATATATTTT. It yields the protein CAWTTRGPSGNTIYF.

This chain connects TRBV7-9 to TRBJ1-4; perhaps TRBD1 as D (5 bases). V was clipped by 5 bases and J by 3 bases, with 16 bases between them. The germline gives CDR1 SEHNR, CDR2 FQNEAQ (reference sequence). The CDR3 is made up of 16 amino acids. The CDR3 DNA sequence: TGTGCCAGCAGCCTCTTTATCGGGGGAGCTAATGAAAAACTGTTTTTT. This encodes CASSLFIGGANEKLFF. Full variable domain (outside the CDR3, taken from reference TRBV7-9 and TRBJ1-4): DTGVSQNPRHKITKRGQNVTFRCDPISEHNRLYWYRQTLGQGPEFLTYFQNEAQLEKSRLLSDRFSAERPKGSFSTLEIQRTEQGDSAMYLCASSLFIGGANEKLFFGSGTQLSVL.

The J gene is TRBJ1-2, the V gene TRBV3-1 (or the pseudogene TRBV3-2); unclear D gene. Deletions cut 1 base from V and 4 bases from J, with 7 bases between. This CDR3 has 13 amino acids. Germline V gives CDR1 LGHDT, CDR2 YNNKEL (reference sequence). CDR3 residues: CASSQGRSYGYTF. The CDR3 region has the DNA TGTGCCAGCAGCCAAGGCAGAAGCTATGGCTACACCTTC.